Each of the 23 T cell receptor beta chains below was sequenced from the same sample in a study of CD8 T cells in Susac syndrome. With random hexamers, roughly 0.45 to 1 ug RNA was reverse transcribed. TCRdb itself ran the immunoSEQ multiplex PCR reads through MiXCR, one entry per CDR3 protein. Of approximately 46,000 distinct CDR3 sequences in the sample, 80% to 95% were seen once. Material: CD8+ T cells from PBMCs. The receptors were sampled from a human donor in good health.

The genes are TRBV4-1 and TRBJ1-5; tentative D call: TRBD1 (6 bases). The CDR3 consists of 17 residues. Per the germline V gene, CDR1 is MGHRA and CDR2 is YSYEKL. V lost 3 bases, J lost 0 bases, and 15 bases lay in between. Written as DNA, the CDR3 is TGCGCCAGCAGCCATTTGGGGGGGGGCCCTAGCAATCAGCCCCAGCATTTT. Protein: CASSHLGGGPSNQPQHF.

The rearrangement uses TRBV19 and TRBJ2-2, with D perhaps being TRBD1 or TRBD2 (5 bases each). Germline V gene data show CDR1 as LNHDA and CDR2 as SQIVND (reference sequence). The ends were cut back, 3 bases at V and 7 bases at J, with 12 bases in the middle. The CDR3 runs to 14 residues. The CDR3 is CASSMGEIHGELFF. The DNA of the CDR3 is TGTGCCAGTAGTATGGGGGAGATACACGGGGAGCTGTTTTTT.

This chain links TRBV15 with TRBJ1-5, with D perhaps TRBD1 (6 bases). Trimming removed 0 bases from V and 6 bases from J, with 18 bases in between. The CDR3 totals 17 residues. Germline V gene lookup returns CDR1 LNHNV and CDR2 YYDKDF (reference sequence). Written as DNA, the CDR3 is TGTGCCACCAGCAGAGACGGGGACACCTCCACCGGTCAGCCCCAGCATTTT. It encodes CATSRDGDTSTGQPQHF.

V gene TRBV27 combines with J gene TRBJ2-1, with 9 bases identical to TRBD2. The CDR3 is 15 amino acids. Germline V lookup: CDR1 MNHEY, CDR2 SMNVEV (reference sequence). Trimming at V came to 4 bases and at J to 7 bases, leaving 8 bases not matched to a gene. Written as DNA, the CDR3 is TGTGCCAGCAGTTCAATAGCGGGAGTGCGAAATGAGCAGTTCTTC. Translation: CASSSIAGVRNEQFF.

The chain carries TRBV5-5 and TRBJ2-7, with D possibly TRBD2 on 5 matching bases. V was shortened by 7 bases and J by 0 bases, with 8 bases between the two germline ends. The CDR3 runs to 12 residues. The germline CDR1 and CDR2 sequences are SGHKS and YYEKEE (reference sequence). CDR3 in DNA: TGTGCCAGCGGGAGTATCTCCTACGAGCAGTACTTC. It encodes CASGSISYEQYF.

The V and J genes are TRBV25-1 and TRBJ2-2, with 8 bases aligning to TRBD2. The CDR3 consists of 16 residues. Trimming cost V 4 bases and J 0 bases; bases outside gene matches: 4. Germline V lookup: CDR1 MGHDK, CDR2 SYGVNS. The CDR3 spells CASSGYSGANTGELFF. The CDR3 nucleotides are TGTGCCAGCAGTGGGTATAGCGGGGCGAACACCGGGGAGCTGTTTTTT.

Only one count was recorded for this clonotype. This sequence joins TRBV18 and TRBJ1-2; 9 bases match TRBD1. The CDR3 loop spans 16 amino acids. In germline, CDR1 is KGHSH, CDR2 LQKENI. V lost 2 bases and J lost 3; bases outside the gene matches: 7. In DNA, the CDR3 is TGTGCCAGCTCACCAATGGAAGACAGGGGGGACTATGGCTACACCTTC. Protein: CASSPMEDRGDYGYTF.

The chain is built from TRBV2 and TRBJ2-5; possibly TRBD1 for D (5 bases). The CDR3 contains 14 residues. Germline CDR1 is SNHLY and CDR2 is FYNNEI. V was shortened by 2 bases and J by 5 bases, with 12 bases between the two germline ends. CDR3 sequence: CASSEYDSFETQYF. CDR3 coding DNA: TGTGCCAGCAGTGAATACGACAGTTTCGAGACCCAGTACTTC.

The chain recombines TRBV3-1 with TRBJ2-7, with D perhaps matching TRBD1 (7 bases). Between the trimmed V and J ends, which lost 1 base and 3 bases, there was a span of 22 bases. Germline loops: CDR1 LGHDT, CDR2 YNNKEL (reference sequence). This CDR3 spans 18 amino acids. CDR3 bases: TGTGCCAGCAGCCAAGTACCCACCACAGGGGACTTGATCTACGAGCAGTACTTC. Protein sequence: CASSQVPTTGDLIYEQYF.

The chain couples TRBV13 to TRBJ1-2; 7 nucleotides match TRBD1. The CDR3 has 12 residues. Germline V lookup: CDR1 PRHDT, CDR2 FYEKMQ (reference sequence). Trimming at V came to 5 bases and at J to 8 bases, leaving 5 bases not matched to a gene. DNA for the CDR3: TGTGCCAGCAGCGGATACAGGGGCGGCTACACCTTC. This gives the protein CASSGYRGGYTF. The entire variable domain, with the rest obtained from reference TRBV13 and TRBJ1-2, is as follows: AAGVIQSPRHLIKEKRETATLKCYPIPRHDTVYWYQQGPGQDPQFLISFYEKMQSDKGSIPDRFSAQQFSDYHSELNMSSLELGDSALYFCASSGYRGGYTFGSGTRLTVV.

The V call is TRBV7-9, the J call TRBJ2-1; 15 bases fit TRBD2. There are 17 residues in the CDR3. J was trimmed by 5 bases and V by 4 bases; bases with no gene match: 6. In germline, CDR1 is SEHNR, CDR2 FQNEAQ (reference sequence). The CDR3 sequence: CASSSGLAGGPDNEQFF. The DNA for the CDR3 is TGTGCCAGCAGCTCGGGACTAGCGGGAGGACCCGACAATGAGCAGTTCTTC.

This clonotype was seen only once. The chain is built from TRBV4-1 and TRBJ1-4; D possibly corresponds to TRBD1 (5 bases). This CDR3 spans 17 amino acids. Germline loops: CDR1 MGHRA, CDR2 YSYEKL. Trimming removed 3 bases from V and 7 bases from J, with 21 bases in between. DNA of the CDR3: TGCGCCAGCAGCCACCACGGGCGCGGGGGGTGGTTTGAAAAACTGTTTTTT. Its protein is CASSHHGRGGWFEKLFF.

The gene calls are TRBV2 and TRBJ2-7, with 7 bases aligning to TRBD1. The CDR3 contains 14 residues. With V trimmed by 8 bases and J by 6 bases, 13 bases remained unmatched. Germline CDR1 is SNHLY and CDR2 is FYNNEI. CDR3 in DNA: TGTGCCAGCCACCTCGGACAGGAATTAGTCGAGCAGTACTTC. Translating it yields CASHLGQELVEQYF.

The chain uses TRBV30 and TRBJ1-1; D not certain. The length of the CDR3 is 15 residues. With 1 base removed from V and 1 base from J, the gap between germline ends came to 13 bases. The germline gives CDR1 GTSNPN, CDR2 SVGIG (reference sequence). CDR3 residues: CAWSAHIKGNTEAFF. The CDR3 nucleotides are TGTGCCTGGAGTGCTCACATAAAGGGGAACACTGAAGCTTTCTTT.

The chain uses TRBV29-1 and TRBJ2-1; weak D call: TRBD1 (6 bases). This CDR3 spans 18 amino acids. Germline CDR1 reads SQVTM; CDR2 reads ANQGSEA. V was cut by 1 base and J by 4 bases, with 23 bases left in between. The CDR3 nucleotides are TGCAGCGTTGAAGCCACTCTCGGGGCCGGGACAAATTACAATGAGCAGTTCTTC. Amino acids: CSVEATLGAGTNYNEQFF.

CDR3: CASSQGMAPLGQTEAFF. CDR3 DNA sequence: TGCGCCAGCAGCCAAGGAATGGCGCCTTTGGGCCAAACTGAAGCTTTCTTT. The rearrangement links TRBV4-1 to TRBJ1-1; D is unresolved. This CDR3 is built from 17 residues. Germline lookup yields CDR1 MGHRA and CDR2 YSYEKL. V lost 1 base and J lost 5, with 20 bases in between.

This clonotype came up once. V and J are TRBV7-2 and TRBJ1-3; D is possibly TRBD1 (5 bases). V dropped 4 bases and J dropped 8 bases, with 18 bases sitting between them. There are 15 residues in the CDR3. Germline V CDR1 and CDR2: SGHTA, FQGNSA. This CDR3 is CASSYPRDPDDTIYF. For the CDR3, the DNA is TGTGCCAGCAGCTATCCCCGGGACCCGGACGACACCATATATTTT.

V and J are TRBV12-3 or TRBV12-4 and TRBJ2-7; 11 nucleotides line up with TRBD2. This CDR3 has 17 residues. Trimming cost V 8 bases and J 0 bases; bases outside gene matches: 12. CDR3 amino acids: CASRPTRGLADSYEQYF. CDR3 sequence (DNA): TGTGCCAGCCGTCCGACCCGGGGACTAGCGGACTCCTACGAGCAGTACTTC.

The rearrangement links TRBV10-2 to TRBJ2-5, with D hard to call. CDR1 and CDR2 from the germline V gene are WSHSY and SAAADI. Trimming took off 3 bases at V and 5 bases at J, with 10 bases between the two ends. This CDR3 comprises 13 residues. The CDR3 bases are TGCGCCAGCAGTGACCCAACCCGGGAGACCCAGTACTTC. It yields the protein CASSDPTRETQYF.

This chain joins TRBV9 and TRBJ1-1, with 11 bases identical to TRBD1. The CDR3 contains 14 residues. The germline V gene encodes CDR1 SGDLS and CDR2 YYNGEE. V trimming: 4 bases; J trimming: 6 bases; junction bases outside the gene matches: 5. The DNA for the CDR3 is TGTGCCAGCAGCCCGGGACAGGGGGTCGCTGAAGCTTTCTTT. This encodes CASSPGQGVAEAFF. The whole variable domain, remainder taken from reference TRBV9 and TRBJ1-1, is DSGVTQTPKHLITATGQRVTLRCSPRSGDLSVYWYQQSLDQGLQFLIQYYNGEERAKGNILERFSAQQFPDLHSELNLSSLELGDSALYFCASSPGQGVAEAFFGQGTRLTVV.

The chain joins TRBV3-1 to TRBJ2-3; 9 bases agree with TRBD1. V shed 0 bases, J shed 2 bases, and the junction held 9 bases outside the gene matches. The CDR3 consists of 18 residues. From germline, CDR1 is LGHDT and CDR2 YNNKEL (reference sequence). CDR3 sequence (DNA): TGTGCCAGCAGCCAAGAGATCTCCGGGACAGGGTACACAGATACGCAGTATTTT. This sequence encodes CASSQEISGTGYTDTQYF.

This chain uses TRBV27 with TRBJ1-5; the D is unclear. The length of the CDR3 is 13 residues. In germline, CDR1 is MNHEY, CDR2 SMNVEV (reference sequence). V lost 2 bases and J 2 bases, leaving 4 bases between the germline ends. CDR3 DNA sequence: TGTGCCAGCAGTTTAGGTCGCAATCAGCCCCAGCATTTT. It specifies CASSLGRNQPQHF.

This clonotype has just one count. The chain couples TRBV2 to TRBJ2-2, with D unclear. CDR1 and CDR2 from the germline V gene are SNHLY and FYNNEI. Trimming shortened V by 2 bases and J by 4 bases, and 11 bases separated the two germline ends. This CDR3 comprises 15 residues. In nucleotides, the CDR3 is TGTGCCAGCAGTGAAATCTGGGGATCCACCGGGGAGCTGTTTTTT. This encodes CASSEIWGSTGELFF.